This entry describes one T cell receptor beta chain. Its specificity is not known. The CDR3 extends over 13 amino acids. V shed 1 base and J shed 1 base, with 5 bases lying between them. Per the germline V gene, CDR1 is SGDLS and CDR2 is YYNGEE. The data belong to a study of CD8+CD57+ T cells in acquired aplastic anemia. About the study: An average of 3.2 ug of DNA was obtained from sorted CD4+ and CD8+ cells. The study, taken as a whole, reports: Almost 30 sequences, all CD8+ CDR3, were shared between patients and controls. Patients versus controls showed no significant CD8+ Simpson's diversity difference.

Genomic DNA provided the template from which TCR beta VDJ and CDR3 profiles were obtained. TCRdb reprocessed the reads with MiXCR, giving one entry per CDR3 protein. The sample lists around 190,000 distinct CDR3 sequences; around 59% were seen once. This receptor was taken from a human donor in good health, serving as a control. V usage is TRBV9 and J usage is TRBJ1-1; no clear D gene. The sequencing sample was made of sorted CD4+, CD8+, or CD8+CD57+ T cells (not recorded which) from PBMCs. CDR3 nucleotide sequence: TGTGCCAGCAGCGTAATTGAGAACACTGAAGCTTTCTTT. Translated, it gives CASSVIENTEAFF.